The clone carrying this T cell receptor beta chain was seen repeatedly, ten times or more. Its antigen is unknown. Via MiXCR, TCRdb re-called the RT-PCR reads, giving one row per CDR3 protein. Among more than 200,000 distinct CDR3 sequences listed, 12% were seen once. V lost 4 bases to trimming and J lost 0 bases, with 15 bases between them. Per the germline V gene, CDR1 is SGHTA and CDR2 is FQGNSA. There are 16 residues in the CDR3. This specimen belongs to a study of response to subunit inactivated influenza vaccine. Study-level points and caveats: Each seasonal influenza vaccination, the authors suggested, recruits few new T cells.

The rearrangement links TRBV7-2 to TRBJ1-1, with D possibly matching TRBD1 (6 bases). This TCR was sampled from a middle-aged man who received an inactivated influenza vaccine. The material sequenced was non-naive T cells sorted from PBMCs, taken about 14 days before vaccination. The CDR3 spells CASSSQGGGMNTEAFF. The DNA for the CDR3 is TGTGCCAGCAGCTCTCAGGGAGGGGGAATGAACACTGAAGCTTTCTTT.